Following are 18 T cell receptor beta chains from one sample sequenced in a study of cytomegalovirus exposure and HLA in healthy donors. A multiplex PCR was run with 60 Vbeta primers and 13 Jbeta primers. Assay used: immunoSEQ multiplex PCR; TCRdb lists only in-frame clones, some missing. The sample lists roughly 110,000 clones; 65% to 80% were seen once. Input material: PBMCs. These receptors all come from a female donor in good health and CMV-seronegative.

This chain connects TRBV30 to TRBJ2-2, with D maybe TRBD2 (6 bases). The germline CDR1 and CDR2 sequences are GTSNPN and SVGIG (reference sequence). The CDR3 consists of 14 residues. Trimming removed 0 bases from V and 5 bases from J, with 10 bases in between. The CDR3 spells CAWSVEGGTGELFF. The CDR3 coding sequence is TGTGCCTGGAGTGTGGAGGGTGGGACCGGGGAGCTGTTTTTT.

The rearrangement links TRBV6-5 to TRBJ2-1, with D maybe TRBD2 (6 bases). Trimming stripped 3 bases from V and 8 bases from J, with 11 bases between. Per germline, CDR1 MNHEY and CDR2 SVGAGI. The CDR3 is 13 amino acids. The CDR3 DNA reads TGTGCCAGCAGTTATCGTACGGGGGATGAGCAGTTCTTC. Translating it yields CASSYRTGDEQFF.

V usage is TRBV13 and J usage is TRBJ2-1; TRBD1 agrees at 11 bases. The V and J ends lost 5 bases and 7 bases, in that order; junction bases with no gene match: 16. The CDR3 covers 18 residues. Germline assignment: CDR1 PRHDT and CDR2 FYEKMQ (reference sequence). As DNA, the CDR3 is TGTGCCAGCAGCCAGACCAATAACCGGGACAGGGGGAGGAATGAGCAGTTCTTC. Protein product: CASSQTNNRDRGRNEQFF.

V is TRBV6-1 and J is TRBJ1-3; D is unresolved. CDR1 MNHNS and CDR2 SASEGT come from the germline V gene. The length of the CDR3 is 14 residues. The V and J ends lost 8 bases and 4 bases respectively, with 15 bases between them. Here the CDR3 reads CASERFPDGNTIYF. In nucleotides, the CDR3 is TGTGCCAGCGAGCGGTTCCCAGACGGAAACACCATATATTTT.

The chain couples TRBV12-5 to TRBJ1-6; tentative D call: TRBD1 (6 bases). The germline V gene encodes CDR1 LGHNT and CDR2 FRNRAP. This CDR3 comprises 16 residues. V lost 0 bases and J 7 bases, leaving 13 bases between the germline ends. In nucleotides, the CDR3 is TGTGCTAGTGGTTTGGTACTGGACAGAGGAAATTCACCCCTCCACTTT. It is translated as CASGLVLDRGNSPLHF.

This clone was picked up a small number of times. CDR3 amino acids: CASSYTGQTEAFF. The CDR3 region has the DNA TGTGCCAGCAGCTACACCGGACAGACTGAAGCTTTCTTT. The genes are TRBV7-2 and TRBJ1-1; D is perhaps TRBD1 (6 bases). With 4 bases removed from V and 5 bases from J, the gap between germline ends came to 11 bases. The CDR3 is 13 residues long. Germline V lookup: CDR1 SGHTA, CDR2 FQGNSA.

The rearrangement links TRBV6-5 to TRBJ2-1, with D possibly TRBD2 on 5 matching bases. This CDR3 is 12 amino acids long. CDR1 is MNHEY and CDR2 is SVGAGI in the germline V gene. With 7 bases removed from V and 6 bases from J, the gap between germline ends came to 10 bases. The CDR3 DNA follows: TGTGCCAGCACAGGAGGTGGCAATGAGCAGTTCTTC. It is translated as CASTGGGNEQFF.

The chain is built from TRBV30 and TRBJ2-3, with D possibly matching TRBD2 (7 bases). Between the trimmed V and J ends, which lost 0 bases and 6 bases, there was a span of 16 bases. The CDR3 has 15 amino acids. Germline values: CDR1 GTSNPN, CDR2 SVGIG (reference sequence). In nucleotides, the CDR3 is TGTGCCTGGAGTGTAAGGCCAGGGAGGGGGGATACGCAGTATTTT. Translation gives CAWSVRPGRGDTQYF.

This clone showed up just a few times. The chain links TRBV19 to TRBJ1-1; no clear D. The CDR3 runs 13 residues. CDR1 is LNHDA and CDR2 is SQIVND in the germline V gene (reference sequence). V was shortened by 4 bases and J by 1 base, with 7 bases between the two germline ends. The CDR3 DNA follows: TGTGCCAGTAGTAGAGCGAGGAACACTGAAGCTTTCTTT. Its protein is CASSRARNTEAFF.

This rearrangement joins TRBV5-4 to TRBJ2-5; TRBD2 matches at 13 bases. J gave up 5 bases and V 4 bases, and 5 bases lay outside the gene matches. The CDR3 extends over 15 amino acids. The germline CDR1 and CDR2 sequences are SGHNT and YYREEE (reference sequence). CDR3 nucleotides: TGTGCCAGCAGCCGGGGACTAGCGGGGAGGGAGACCCAGTACTTC. Translated: CASSRGLAGRETQYF.

This chain links TRBV13 with TRBJ1-3, with D possibly matching TRBD1 (5 bases). The V end lost 5 bases, the J end lost 1 base, and 9 bases lay between the germline ends. The CDR3 runs to 14 residues. Germline CDR1 PRHDT, CDR2 FYEKMQ (reference sequence). CDR3 protein: CASSAQGSGNTIYF. CDR3 in DNA: TGTGCCAGCAGCGCGCAGGGATCTGGAAACACCATATATTTT.

This clone was observed a handful of times. The chain joins TRBV6-6 to TRBJ1-2; maybe TRBD1 (6 bases). Trimming left V 8 bases short and J 6 bases short, with 16 bases between. This CDR3 comprises 13 residues. Germline CDR1 is MNHNY and CDR2 is SVGAGI (reference sequence). CDR3 residues: CASAHNRVDGYTF. The CDR3 DNA reads as TGTGCCAGCGCCCACAACAGGGTTGATGGCTACACCTTC.

V is TRBV27 and J is TRBJ2-2, with 7 bases matching TRBD1. The V segment lost 5 bases and the J segment 6 bases; nucleotides outside the gene matches: 12. The germline gives CDR1 MNHEY, CDR2 SMNVEV (reference sequence). The CDR3 totals 16 residues. CDR3 nucleotides: TGTGCCAGCAGTCCTAGAGGGGGCATTGTTTCCGGGGAGCTGTTTTTT. Its protein product is CASSPRGGIVSGELFF.

The chain combines TRBV15 with TRBJ2-7, with D perhaps matching TRBD2 (7 bases). V was clipped by 5 bases and J by 0 bases, with 17 bases between them. CDR3 length: 16 amino acids. Germline-derived CDR1 and CDR2 are LNHNV and YYDKDF (reference sequence). The DNA for the CDR3 is TGTGCCACCAGCGGGACGAGGGGGGGGAGCTCCTACGAGCAGTACTTC. Its protein is CATSGTRGGSSYEQYF. Combining the CDR3 with reference TRBV15 and TRBJ2-7 gives the whole variable domain DAMVIQNPRYQVTQFGKPVTLSCSQTLNHNVMYWYQQKSSQAPKLLFHYYDKDFNNEADTPDNFQSRRPNTSFCFLDIRSPGLGDTAMYLCATSGTRGGSSYEQYFGPGTRLTVT.

This chain uses TRBV29-1 with TRBJ1-2; D ambiguous. Trimming removed 6 bases at V and 4 bases at J, with 18 bases between. From germline, CDR1 is SQVTM and CDR2 ANQGSEA. The CDR3 totals 14 residues. The CDR3 coding sequence is TGCAGCGTCGATCCCTACGAGGGTAGCTATGGCTACACCTTC. Translated, it gives CSVDPYEGSYGYTF.

The chain joins TRBV5-1 to TRBJ2-3; D is possibly TRBD1 (5 bases). The CDR3 consists of 14 residues. Trimming stripped 4 bases from V and 2 bases from J, with 11 bases between. Germline values: CDR1 SGHRS, CDR2 YFSETQ. CDR3 amino acids: CASSQGQNTDTQYF. In nucleotides, the CDR3 is TGCGCCAGCAGCCAAGGACAAAACACAGATACGCAGTATTTT.

The chain employs TRBV7-9 and TRBJ1-2, with TRBD1 as a possible D gene (5 bases). Trimming cost V 5 bases and J 4 bases, with 17 bases left between them. CDR3 length equals 15 residues. Looked up from germline, CDR1 is SEHNR and CDR2 is FQNEAQ (reference sequence). CDR3 protein: CASSHDRPTSYGYTF. As DNA, the CDR3 is TGTGCCAGCAGCCACGACAGACCCACTTCCTATGGCTACACCTTC.

The gene calls are TRBV6-1 and TRBJ2-5; D is undetermined. Germline CDR1 MNHNS, CDR2 SASEGT. The CDR3 extends over 13 amino acids. The V gene lost 3 bases and the J gene lost 1 base, with 6 bases spanning the gap. The CDR3: CASSEFSQETQYF. The CDR3 DNA reads TGTGCCAGCAGTGAGTTCTCCCAAGAGACCCAGTACTTC.